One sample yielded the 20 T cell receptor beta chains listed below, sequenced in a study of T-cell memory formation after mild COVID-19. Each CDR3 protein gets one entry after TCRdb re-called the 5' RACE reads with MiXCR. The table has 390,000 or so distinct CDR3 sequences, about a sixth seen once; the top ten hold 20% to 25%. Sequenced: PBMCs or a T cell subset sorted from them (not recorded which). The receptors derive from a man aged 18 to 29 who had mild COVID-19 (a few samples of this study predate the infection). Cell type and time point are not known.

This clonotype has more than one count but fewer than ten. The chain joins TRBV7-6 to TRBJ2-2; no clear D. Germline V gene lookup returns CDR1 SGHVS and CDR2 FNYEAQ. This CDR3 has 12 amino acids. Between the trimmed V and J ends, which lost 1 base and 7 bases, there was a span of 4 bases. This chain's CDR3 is CASSLVNGELFF. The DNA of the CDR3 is TGTGCCAGCAGCTTAGTCAACGGGGAGCTGTTTTTT.

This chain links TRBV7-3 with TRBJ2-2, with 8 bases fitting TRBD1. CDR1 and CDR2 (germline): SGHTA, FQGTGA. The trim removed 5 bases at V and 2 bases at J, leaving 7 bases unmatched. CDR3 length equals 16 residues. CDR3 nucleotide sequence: TGTGCCAGCAGCAAGGACAGGGCCTTCAACACCGGGGAGCTGTTTTTT. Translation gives CASSKDRAFNTGELFF.

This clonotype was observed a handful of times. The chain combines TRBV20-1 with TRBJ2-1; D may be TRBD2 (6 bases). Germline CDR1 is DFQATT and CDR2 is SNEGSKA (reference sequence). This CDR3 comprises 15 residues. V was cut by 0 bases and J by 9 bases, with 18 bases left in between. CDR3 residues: CSARDPRRGGSEQFF. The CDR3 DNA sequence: TGCAGTGCTAGAGATCCCCGGCGGGGCGGGTCTGAGCAGTTCTTC.

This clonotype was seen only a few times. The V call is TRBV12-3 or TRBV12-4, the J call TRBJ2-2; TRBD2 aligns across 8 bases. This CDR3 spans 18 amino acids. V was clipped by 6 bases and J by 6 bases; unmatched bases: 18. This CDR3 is CASRGYFSGGSKAGELFF. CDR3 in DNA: TGTGCCAGCAGGGGATATTTCAGCGGGGGTTCAAAGGCCGGGGAGCTGTTTTTT.

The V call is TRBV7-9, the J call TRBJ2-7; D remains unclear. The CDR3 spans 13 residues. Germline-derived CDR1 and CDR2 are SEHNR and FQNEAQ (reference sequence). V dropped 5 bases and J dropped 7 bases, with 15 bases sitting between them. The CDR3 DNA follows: TGTGCCAGCAGCCCTCCAGGCCCTTGGGAGCAGTACTTC. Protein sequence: CASSPPGPWEQYF.

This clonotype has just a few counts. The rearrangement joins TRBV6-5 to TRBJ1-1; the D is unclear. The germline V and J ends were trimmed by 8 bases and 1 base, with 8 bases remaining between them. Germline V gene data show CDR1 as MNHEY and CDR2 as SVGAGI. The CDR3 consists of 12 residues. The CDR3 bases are TGTGCCAGCGCCAATTCGAACACTGAAGCTTTCTTT. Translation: CASANSNTEAFF.

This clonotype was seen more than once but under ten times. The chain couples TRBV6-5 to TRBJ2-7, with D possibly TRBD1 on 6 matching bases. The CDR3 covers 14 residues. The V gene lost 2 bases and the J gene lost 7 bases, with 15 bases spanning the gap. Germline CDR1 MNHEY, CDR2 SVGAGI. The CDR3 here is CASSYRVGAREQYV. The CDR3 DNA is TGTGCCAGCAGTTACCGGGTGGGGGCAAGAGAGCAGTACGTC.

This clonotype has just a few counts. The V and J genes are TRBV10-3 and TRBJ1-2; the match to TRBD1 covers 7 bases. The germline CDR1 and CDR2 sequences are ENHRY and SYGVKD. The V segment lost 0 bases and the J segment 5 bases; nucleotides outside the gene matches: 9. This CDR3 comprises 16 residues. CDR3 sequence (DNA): TGTGCCATCAGTGAGTCGCCGGCCGCGACAGGGTATGGCTACACCTTC. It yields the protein CAISESPAATGYGYTF.

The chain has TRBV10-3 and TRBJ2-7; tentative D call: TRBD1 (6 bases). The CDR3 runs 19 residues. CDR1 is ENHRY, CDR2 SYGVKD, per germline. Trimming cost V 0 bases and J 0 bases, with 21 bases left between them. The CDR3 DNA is TGTGCCATCAGTGAGTCGGGCAGGGGCCGACTGGCGGGCTCCTACGAGCAGTACTTC. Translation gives CAISESGRGRLAGSYEQYF.

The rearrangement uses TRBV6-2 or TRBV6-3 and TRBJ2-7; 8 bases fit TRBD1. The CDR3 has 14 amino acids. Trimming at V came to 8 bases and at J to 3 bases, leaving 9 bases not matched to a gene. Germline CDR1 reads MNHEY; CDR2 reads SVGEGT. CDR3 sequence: CASAVWTGIYEQYF. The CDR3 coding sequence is TGTGCCAGCGCAGTTTGGACAGGGATCTACGAGCAGTACTTC.

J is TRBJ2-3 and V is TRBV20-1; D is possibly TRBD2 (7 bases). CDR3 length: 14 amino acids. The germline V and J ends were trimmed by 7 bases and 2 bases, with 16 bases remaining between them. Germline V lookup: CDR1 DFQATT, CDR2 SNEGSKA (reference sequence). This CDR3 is CSGQRDTSTDTQYF. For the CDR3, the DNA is TGCAGTGGGCAGCGGGACACCTCCACAGATACGCAGTATTTT.

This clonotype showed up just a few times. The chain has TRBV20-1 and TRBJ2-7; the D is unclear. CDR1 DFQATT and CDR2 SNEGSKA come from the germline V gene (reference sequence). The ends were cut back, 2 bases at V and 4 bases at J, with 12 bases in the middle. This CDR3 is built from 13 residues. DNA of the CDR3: TGCAGTGCTAGATGGCCAACACGATACGAGCAGTACGTC. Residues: CSARWPTRYEQYV.

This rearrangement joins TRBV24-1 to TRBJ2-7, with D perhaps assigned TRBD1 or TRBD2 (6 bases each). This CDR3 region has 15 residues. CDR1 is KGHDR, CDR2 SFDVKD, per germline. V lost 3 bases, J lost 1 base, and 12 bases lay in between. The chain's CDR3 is CATSDGGLGSYEQYF. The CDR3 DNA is TGTGCCACCAGTGATGGGGGGCTGGGGTCCTACGAGCAGTACTTC.

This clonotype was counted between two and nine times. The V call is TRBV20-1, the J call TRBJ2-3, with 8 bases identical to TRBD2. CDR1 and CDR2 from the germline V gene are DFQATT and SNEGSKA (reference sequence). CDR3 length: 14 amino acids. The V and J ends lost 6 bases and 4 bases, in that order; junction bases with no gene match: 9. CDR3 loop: CSAAGTSLSDTQYF. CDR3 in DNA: TGCAGTGCGGCCGGGACTAGTCTTTCAGATACGCAGTATTTT.

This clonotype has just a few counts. The CDR3 DNA follows: TGTGCCAGCAGTGACTCAGGGGGCGGGGATGAGCAGTTCTTC. As protein: CASSDSGGGDEQFF. The genes are TRBV6-4 and TRBJ2-1; a weak D match, TRBD1 (7 bases). Germline V gives CDR1 MRHNA, CDR2 SNTAGT. V shed 0 bases and J shed 8 bases, with 11 bases lying between them. This CDR3 is 14 amino acids long.

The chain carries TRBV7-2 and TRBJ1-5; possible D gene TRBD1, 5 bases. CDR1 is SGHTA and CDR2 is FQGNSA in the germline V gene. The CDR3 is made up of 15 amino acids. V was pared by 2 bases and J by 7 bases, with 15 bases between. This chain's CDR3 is CASSLWRAGLQPQHF. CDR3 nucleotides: TGTGCCAGCAGCTTATGGCGGGCAGGGCTGCAGCCCCAGCATTTT.

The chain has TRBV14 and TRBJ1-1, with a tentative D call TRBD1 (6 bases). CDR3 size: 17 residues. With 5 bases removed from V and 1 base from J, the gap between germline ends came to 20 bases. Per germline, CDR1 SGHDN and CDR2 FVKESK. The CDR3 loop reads CASSGAETGSQNTEAFF. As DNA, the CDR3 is TGTGCCAGCAGCGGGGCTGAAACAGGGTCCCAGAACACTGAAGCTTTCTTT.

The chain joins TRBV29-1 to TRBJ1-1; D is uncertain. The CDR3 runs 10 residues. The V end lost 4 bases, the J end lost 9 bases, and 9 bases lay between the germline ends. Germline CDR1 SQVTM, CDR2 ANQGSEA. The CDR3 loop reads CSVGEGKAFF. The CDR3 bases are TGCAGCGTTGGAGAAGGGAAAGCTTTCTTT.

The CDR3 here is CASSPGRLGVLVNEQFF. For the CDR3, the DNA is TGTGCCAGCAGCCCTGGAAGGTTAGGGGTGCTGGTCAATGAGCAGTTCTTC. J is TRBJ2-1 and V is TRBV7-9; possibly TRBD1 for D (5 bases). CDR1 and CDR2 from the germline V gene are SEHNR and FQNEAQ (reference sequence). V was pared by 5 bases and J by 6 bases, with 23 bases between. The length of the CDR3 is 17 residues. Together with reference TRBV7-9 and TRBJ2-1, the CDR3 gives the full variable domain: DTGVSQNPRHKITKRGQNVTFRCDPISEHNRLYWYRQTLGQGPEFLTYFQNEAQLEKSRLLSDRFSAERPKGSFSTLEIQRTEQGDSAMYLCASSPGRLGVLVNEQFFGPGTRLTVL.

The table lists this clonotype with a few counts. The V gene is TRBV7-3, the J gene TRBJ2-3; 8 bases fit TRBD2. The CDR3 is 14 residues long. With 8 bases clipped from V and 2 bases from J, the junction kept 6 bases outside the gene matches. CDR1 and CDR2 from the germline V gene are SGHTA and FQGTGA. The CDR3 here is CASSWTSNTDTQYF. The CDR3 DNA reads TGTGCCAGCTCTTGGACTAGCAACACAGATACGCAGTATTTT. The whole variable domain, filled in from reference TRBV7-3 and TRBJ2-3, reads GAGVSQTPSNKVTEKGKYVELRCDPISGHTALYWYRQSLGQGPEFLIYFQGTGAADDSGLPNDRFFAVRPEGSVSTLKIQRTERGDSAVYLCASSWTSNTDTQYFGPGTRLTVL.